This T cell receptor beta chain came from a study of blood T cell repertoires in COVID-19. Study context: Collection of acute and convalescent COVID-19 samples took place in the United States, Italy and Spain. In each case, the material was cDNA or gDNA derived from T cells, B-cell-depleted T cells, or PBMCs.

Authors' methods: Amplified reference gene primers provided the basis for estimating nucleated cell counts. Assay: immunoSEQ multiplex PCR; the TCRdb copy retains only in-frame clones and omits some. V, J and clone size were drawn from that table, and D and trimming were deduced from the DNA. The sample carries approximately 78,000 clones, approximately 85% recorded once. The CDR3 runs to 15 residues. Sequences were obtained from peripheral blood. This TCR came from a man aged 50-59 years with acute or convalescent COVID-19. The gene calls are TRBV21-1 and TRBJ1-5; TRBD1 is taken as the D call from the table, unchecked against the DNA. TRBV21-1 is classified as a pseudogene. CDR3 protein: CASSPGTGFNQPQHF. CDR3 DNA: TGTGCCAGCTCCCCCGGGACAGGCTTCAATCAGCCCCAGCATTTT.